This paragraph covers one TCR beta chain sequence. Other DNA sequences in this sample translate to the same CDR3. Data came from immunoSEQ multiplex PCR; TCRdb stores just in-frame clones and leaves some out. The table shows 25,000 to 35,000 clones, with roughly 70% occurring only once. V was pared by 3 bases and J by 1 base, with 6 bases between. This CDR3 has 12 amino acids. The germline gives CDR1 SQVTM, CDR2 ANQGSEA. These data are taken from a study of STAT5B mutations in CD4+ large granular lymphocyte leukemia. The J gene is TRBJ1-1, the V gene TRBV29-1; D gene uncertain. The source material was CD4+ T cells from blood buffy coats. This sequence originates from a human donor in good health. CDR3 sequence reads: CSVEAENTEAFF. The DNA of the CDR3 is TGCAGCGTTGAGGCGGAGAACACTGAAGCTTTCTTT.